The clone carrying this T cell receptor beta chain was seen just once. No antigen is known for it. The data were obtained in a study of T cell responses to AZD1222 COVID-19 vaccine. J was trimmed by 5 bases and V by 5 bases; bases with no gene match: 9. Germline V gene sequence: CDR1 MNHEY, CDR2 SVGAGI. The length of the CDR3 is 15 residues. Assay: immunoSEQ multiplex PCR; the TCRdb copy retains only in-frame clones and omits some. The sample has under 150,000 clones, approximately 90% seen once. Whole-study findings and limits: White British people made up most donors, females outnumbered males, and clonal diversity was possibly underestimated. Only six or seven AZD1222 recipients were seropositive at baseline. Regions 160-218 and 743-854 dominated among vaccine-associated CD4 TCRs spanning spike.

The chain combines TRBV6-5 with TRBJ2-7, with TRBD2 matching over 10 bases. The receptor comes from an adult in good health. Sequenced material: peripheral blood, taken on day 0 of AZD1222 vaccination. The CDR3 here is CASSLSGRARHEQYF. The CDR3 DNA reads as TGTGCCAGCAGTCTCAGCGGGAGGGCCAGGCACGAGCAGTACTTC.